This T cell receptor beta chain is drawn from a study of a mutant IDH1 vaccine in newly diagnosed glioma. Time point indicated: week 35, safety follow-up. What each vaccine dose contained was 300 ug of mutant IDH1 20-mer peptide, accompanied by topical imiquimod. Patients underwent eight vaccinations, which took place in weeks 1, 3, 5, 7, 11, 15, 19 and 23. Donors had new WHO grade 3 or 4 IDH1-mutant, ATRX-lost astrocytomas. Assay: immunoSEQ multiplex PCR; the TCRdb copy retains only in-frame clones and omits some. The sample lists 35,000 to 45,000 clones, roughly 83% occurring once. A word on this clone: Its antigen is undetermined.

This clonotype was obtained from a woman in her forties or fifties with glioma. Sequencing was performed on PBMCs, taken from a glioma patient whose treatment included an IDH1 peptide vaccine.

The CDR3 DNA follows: TGTGCCAGCAGCTTACAAGTCAGACAGGGGGGCTACACCTTC. Encoded protein: CASSLQVRQGGYTF. The chain has TRBV7-9 and TRBJ1-2; 8 bases agree with TRBD1. The CDR3 extends over 14 amino acids. V dropped 2 bases and J dropped 8; count of bases not matched to a gene: 7. The V gene's germline CDR1 is SEHNR and CDR2 FQNEAQ (reference sequence).